This passage covers 20 T cell receptor beta chains from one sample sequenced in a study of beta chain features in type 1 diabetes. Points from the study as a whole: Moderate but significant shortening of TCRB CDR3s was recorded in all four CD4+ subsets from Type 1 diabetes patients.

These TCRs are of unknown antigen specificity. All of the isolated RNA was reverse transcribed, so expressed TCRB transcripts were sequenced. Repertoires were generated with immunoSEQ multiplex PCR, while TCRdb's copy carries only in-frame clones and drops some. The sample has 300,000 to 350,000 clones; about a tenth are singletons. The sample comprised central memory CD4+ T cells from blood. The receptors here all came from a man aged 25-40 years with type 1 diabetes.

This clone was seen a few times. The gene calls are TRBV28 and TRBJ1-4; 7 bases fit TRBD1. From germline, CDR1 is MDHEN and CDR2 SYDVKM. CDR3 length equals 14 residues. J lost 7 bases, V lost 6 bases, and 8 bases had no gene match. Written as DNA, the CDR3 is TGTGCCAGCAGGGTAGGACAGGCCTTTGAAAAACTGTTTTTT. It yields the protein CASRVGQAFEKLFF.

In its sample, this clone was seen many times. The V gene is TRBV21-1, the J gene TRBJ1-4. TRBV21-1 is deemed a pseudogene. This CDR3 contains 16 residues. As DNA, the CDR3 is TGTGCCAGCAGCAAAGTGGCAGACCGGGTTAATGAAAAACTGTTTTTT. This gives the protein CASSKVADRVNEKLFF.

For this clone: The sample has other DNA sequences that encode this CDR3 too. V and J are TRBV12-5 and TRBJ1-5, with TRBD1 identical over 7 bases. The CDR3 sequence is 19 residues long. CDR1 and CDR2 from the germline V gene are LGHNT and FRNRAP. The V segment lost 6 bases and the J segment 3 bases; nucleotides outside the gene matches: 20. CDR3: CASGPPAGGGPINNQPQHF. As DNA, the CDR3 is TGTGCTAGTGGGCCCCCGGCGGGAGGGGGCCCGATTAACAATCAGCCCCAGCATTTT.

This clone was seen more than once but under ten times. V is TRBV18 and J is TRBJ1-2; 8 positions agree with TRBD1. The germline V gene has CDR1 KGHSH and CDR2 LQKENI. Losses at the gene ends were 5 bases for V and 3 bases for J; bases not matched to a gene: 2. The CDR3 runs 13 residues. The CDR3 protein is CASSTDRDYGYTF. CDR3 in DNA: TGTGCCAGCTCAACGGACAGGGACTATGGCTACACCTTC. The whole variable domain, remainder taken from reference TRBV18 and TRBJ1-2, is NAGVMQNPRHLVRRRGQEARLRCSPMKGHSHVYWYRQLPEEGLKFMVYLQKENIIDESGMPKERFSAEFPKEGPSILRIQQVVRGDSAAYFCASSTDRDYGYTFGSGTRLTVV.

The chain employs TRBV11-2 and TRBJ1-3; no clear D gene. The CDR3 has 15 residues. V lost 5 bases, J lost 0 bases, and 11 bases lay in between. Germline CDR1 SGHAT, CDR2 FQNNGV. The CDR3 DNA sequence: TGTGCCAGCAGCCCACGCCCAGACTCTGGAAACACCATATATTTT. It codes for CASSPRPDSGNTIYF.

This rearrangement joins TRBV11-3 to TRBJ2-5; TRBD1 is a possible D gene (5 bases). The germline V gene encodes CDR1 SGHNT and CDR2 YENEEA. The germline V and J ends were trimmed by 3 bases and 0 bases, with 11 bases remaining between them. The CDR3 consists of 15 residues. CDR3 nucleotides: TGTGCCAGCAGCTTGGGCTGGGGCTACCAAGAGACCCAGTACTTC. This encodes CASSLGWGYQETQYF. Complete variable domain (other parts from reference TRBV11-3 and TRBJ2-5): EAGVVQSPRYKIIEKKQPVAFWCNPISGHNTLYWYLQNLGQGPELLIRYENEEAVDDSQLPKDRFSAERLKGVDSTLKIQPAELGDSAVYLCASSLGWGYQETQYFGPGTRLLVL.

The chain is built from TRBV5-5 and TRBJ2-1; unclear D gene. Germline assignment: CDR1 SGHKS and CDR2 YYEKEE (reference sequence). Trimming removed 5 bases at V and 5 bases at J, with 5 bases between. The CDR3 consists of 11 residues. The DNA of the CDR3 is TGTGCCAGCAGGGTCAACAATGAGCAGTTCTTC. Encoded protein: CASRVNNEQFF.

This clone was counted a few times. This likely reflects a read error, since a far larger clone is one base away. At the DNA level, this CDR3 is encoded by other sequences in the same sample as well. The chain uses TRBV7-9 and TRBJ2-7; D unclear. Germline CDR1 SEHNR, CDR2 FQNEAQ (reference sequence). The CDR3 is 13 amino acids. V shed 3 bases and J shed 3 bases, with 9 bases lying between them. The CDR3 protein is CASSFGLGYEQYF. CDR3 sequence (DNA): TGTGCCAGCAGCTTCGGTCTAGGCTACGAGCAGTACTTC.

Written as DNA, the CDR3 is TGTGCCAGCAGCCAAGACAGATACGAGCAGTACTTC. Protein: CASSQDRYEQYF. This chain joins TRBV7-2 and TRBJ2-7; TRBD1 might be the D (5 bases). The CDR3 has 12 residues. Germline-derived CDR1 and CDR2 are SGHTA and FQGNSA. V gave up 5 bases and J gave up 4 bases, with 9 bases separating them. The variable domain in full, completed from reference TRBV7-2 and TRBJ2-7, reads GAGVSQSPSNKVTEKGKDVELRCDPISGHTALYWYRQSLGQGLEFLIYFQGNSAPDKSGLPSDRFSAERTGGSVSTLTIQRTQQEDSAVYLCASSQDRYEQYFGPGTRLTVT.

This clone was detected a few times. Other nucleotide sequences in the sample specify the same CDR3. V gene TRBV27 combines with J gene TRBJ1-6; TRBD1 matches at 9 bases. V was clipped by 2 bases and J by 7 bases; unmatched bases: 6. The CDR3 runs 16 residues. Germline CDR1 and CDR2: MNHEY and SMNVEV (reference sequence). CDR3 bases: TGTGCCAGCAGTTTAGCCCCGGGACAGGGAAATTCACCCCTCCACTTT. This codes for CASSLAPGQGNSPLHF.

V is TRBV9 and J is TRBJ1-2, with TRBD1 identical over 7 bases. V lost 3 bases, J lost 3 bases, and 2 bases stayed unmatched. Germline V gene lookup returns CDR1 SGDLS and CDR2 YYNGEE. The CDR3 extends over 13 amino acids. The CDR3 loop reads CASSGGTDYGYTF. In DNA form, the CDR3 reads TGTGCCAGCAGCGGCGGGACAGACTATGGCTACACCTTC.

This clone was seen only a few times. This chain connects TRBV7-9 to TRBJ1-1, with D unresolved. The V end lost 5 bases, the J end lost 6 bases, and 13 bases lay between the germline ends. The CDR3 covers 13 residues. Germline CDR1 SEHNR, CDR2 FQNEAQ (reference sequence). The CDR3 DNA sequence: TGTGCCAGCAGCCTAACTCAGTATCCTGAAGCTTTCTTT. It codes for CASSLTQYPEAFF.

This clone has more than one count but fewer than ten. The rearrangement uses TRBV10-3 and TRBJ1-5, with D hard to call. This CDR3 comprises 14 residues. Between the trimmed V and J ends, which lost 10 bases and 2 bases, there was a span of 15 bases. In germline, CDR1 is ENHRY, CDR2 SYGVKD. The CDR3 DNA is TGTGCCACCCAGGAAGGGAATGGCAATCAGCCCCAGCATTTT. It yields the protein CATQEGNGNQPQHF.

The V and J genes are TRBV6-1 and TRBJ1-1; no reliable D call. V was clipped by 2 bases and J by 6 bases, with 7 bases between them. The CDR3 covers 12 residues. Germline CDR1 MNHNS, CDR2 SASEGT. The CDR3 region is CASSELKAEAFF. The CDR3 DNA reads as TGTGCCAGCAGTGAATTAAAGGCTGAAGCTTTCTTT.

About this clone: One end of the junction fails to match germline, which may point to a read error. The V and J genes are TRBV28 and TRBJ2-5; 8 bases are a match to TRBD2. The CDR3 runs 12 residues. Germline V CDR1 and CDR2: MDHEN, SYDVKM. The CDR3 DNA sequence: TGTGCCAGCAGCCCCCCCAGCGGGGGCAAAGACTTC. This gives the protein CASSPPSGGKDF.

This clone was recorded a few times. The CDR3, as DNA: TGTGCCAGCAGCCAAGAGAGGGGCATACACCAAGAGACCCAGTACTTC. It codes for CASSQERGIHQETQYF. The chain uses TRBV14 and TRBJ2-5; D possibly uses TRBD1 or TRBD2 (5 bases each). CDR3 length: 16 residues. Between the trimmed V and J ends, which lost 0 bases and 0 bases, there was a span of 11 bases. In germline, CDR1 is SGHDN, CDR2 FVKESK.

This clone was detected a few times. The chain uses TRBV19 and TRBJ2-1; 11 nucleotides match TRBD2. Germline-derived CDR1 and CDR2 are LNHDA and SQIVND (reference sequence). The CDR3 is 16 residues long. The V and J ends lost 7 bases and 3 bases, in that order; junction bases with no gene match: 8. CDR3 region: CASNLNSGGDYNEQFF. The CDR3 DNA is TGTGCCAGTAATCTGAATAGCGGGGGGGACTACAATGAGCAGTTCTTC.

In its sample, this clone was seen a few times. This chain uses TRBV6-1 with TRBJ2-3; D is undetermined. V lost 0 bases and J lost 0, with 4 bases in between. The CDR3 has 14 residues. Germline values: CDR1 MNHNS, CDR2 SASEGT. The CDR3 region has the DNA TGTGCCAGCAGTGAAGCGTTAAGCACAGATACGCAGTATTTT. This gives the protein CASSEALSTDTQYF.

This clone has only a few counts. The chain combines TRBV7-2 with TRBJ1-4; D not resolved. Germline-derived CDR1 and CDR2 are SGHTA and FQGNSA. CDR3 length equals 14 residues. V lost 6 bases and J lost 8, with 16 bases in between. This chain's CDR3 is CASRSRDGEEKLFF. The CDR3 DNA reads TGTGCCAGCAGATCGCGTGACGGGGAAGAAAAACTGTTTTTT.

The chain uses TRBV5-6 and TRBJ2-7; D gene ambiguous. The CDR3 length is 16 residues. CDR1 SGHDT and CDR2 YYEEEE come from the germline V gene. Between the trimmed V and J ends, which lost 2 bases and 3 bases, there was a span of 18 bases. DNA of the CDR3: TGTGCCAGCAGCTTTCTTGGCTCTGGAAGGGACTACGAGCAGTACTTC. It yields the protein CASSFLGSGRDYEQYF.